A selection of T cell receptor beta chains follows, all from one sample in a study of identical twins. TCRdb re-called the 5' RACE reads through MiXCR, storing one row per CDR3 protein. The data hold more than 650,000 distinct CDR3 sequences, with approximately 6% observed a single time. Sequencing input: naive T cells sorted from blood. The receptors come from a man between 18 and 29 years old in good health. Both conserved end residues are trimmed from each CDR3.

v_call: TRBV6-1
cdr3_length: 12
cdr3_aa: ASSVTGGKIEQY

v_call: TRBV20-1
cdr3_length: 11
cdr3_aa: SARVRENNEQF

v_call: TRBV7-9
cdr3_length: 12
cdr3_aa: ASSLAGSNPFYT

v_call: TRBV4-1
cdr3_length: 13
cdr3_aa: ASSRVAGERDTQY

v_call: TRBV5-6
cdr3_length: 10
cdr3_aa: ASQEITDTQY

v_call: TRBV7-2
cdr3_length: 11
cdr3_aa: ASSSYMNTEAF

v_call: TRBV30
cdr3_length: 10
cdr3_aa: ASSDATYGYT

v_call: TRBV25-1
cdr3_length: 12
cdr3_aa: ASSDRVGANVLT

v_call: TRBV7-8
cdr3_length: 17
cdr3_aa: ASSLGAPLAISNTGELF

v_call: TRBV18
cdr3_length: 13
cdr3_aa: ASSPPRDEGYGYT